These 28 T cell receptor beta chains originate from one sample sequenced in a study of radiation and T cells in renal cell carcinoma. Sequencing used immunoSEQ multiplex PCR; TCRdb keeps in-frame clones, though not all of them. The table records about 73,000 clones, around 78% of them present only once. Sample time point: blood 4 weeks post-SBRT, at nephrectomy. The treatment denotes: 15 Gy SBRT to primary tumor, nephrectomy 4 weeks later. This sample comprised blood, obtained from a patient whose treatment included radiotherapy and nephrectomy. The receptor set was obtained from an older woman with renal cell carcinoma.

The V gene is TRBV2, the J gene TRBJ2-3, with a possible D match to TRBD1 (6 bases). Between the trimmed V and J ends, which lost 5 bases and 1 base, there was a span of 13 bases. Germline lookup yields CDR1 SNHLY and CDR2 FYNNEI. The CDR3 contains 15 residues. Here the CDR3 DNA reads TGTGCCAGCAGTCGAGACAGGTACGGCACAGATACGCAGTATTTT. Translated: CASSRDRYGTDTQYF.

J is TRBJ1-5 and V is TRBV6-5, with 9 bases aligning to TRBD1. V lost 6 bases and J lost 2; bases outside the gene matches: 5. From germline, CDR1 is MNHEY and CDR2 SVGAGI. The CDR3 covers 15 residues. In DNA form, the CDR3 reads TGTGCCAGCAGACGGACAGGGGTTGGCAATCAGCCCCAGCATTTT. Its translation: CASRRTGVGNQPQHF.

The chain carries TRBV7-6 and TRBJ2-3, with TRBD2 matching over 10 bases. This CDR3 has 19 residues. J lost 2 bases, V lost 2 bases, and 13 bases had no gene match. Germline V CDR1 and CDR2: SGHVS, FNYEAQ. The CDR3, as DNA: TGTGCCAGCAGCTTAACCCTGAGGGTTCTAGCGGGGGACACAGATACGCAGTATTTT. This codes for CASSLTLRVLAGDTDTQYF.

The V call is TRBV7-6, the J call TRBJ2-3; no firm D call. The CDR3 sequence is 14 residues long. In germline, CDR1 is SGHVS, CDR2 FNYEAQ. The V end was cut by 6 bases, the J end by 0 bases, with 10 bases between. The DNA for the CDR3 is TGTGCCAGCAGGCTGATTACTAGCACAGATACGCAGTATTTT. It translates to CASRLITSTDTQYF.

The V and J genes are TRBV19 and TRBJ2-6; D gene uncertain. Germline V CDR1 and CDR2: LNHDA, SQIVND (reference sequence). The CDR3 covers 19 residues. The V end lost 2 bases, the J end lost 2 bases, and 19 bases lay between the germline ends. CDR3 nucleotide sequence: TGTGCCAGTAGTATAAGCTTCCTTAACCATCTCACTGGGGCCAACGTCCTGACTTTC. It translates to CASSISFLNHLTGANVLTF.

J is TRBJ1-5 and V is TRBV6-5; weak D call: TRBD1 (5 bases). Trimming pared 6 bases from V and 5 bases from J, leaving 14 bases between. This CDR3 has 14 residues. Germline V CDR1 and CDR2: MNHEY, SVGAGI. CDR3 region: CASSYERGDQPQHF. The CDR3 DNA sequence: TGTGCCAGCAGCTACGAACGGGGGGATCAGCCCCAGCATTTT.

J is TRBJ2-7 and V is TRBV10-3, with TRBD1 as a possible D gene (6 bases). CDR3 size: 16 residues. V dropped 11 bases and J dropped 4 bases, with 27 bases sitting between them. Germline V gives CDR1 ENHRY, CDR2 SYGVKD. The DNA of the CDR3 is TGTGCCCCCGATCCGCCATCCTCCAGGGGAAATTACGAGCAGTACTTC. Its protein product is CAPDPPSSRGNYEQYF.

The J gene is TRBJ2-7, the V gene TRBV6-5, with D perhaps TRBD1 (5 bases). Per germline, CDR1 MNHEY and CDR2 SVGAGI. The CDR3 is 13 residues long. V lost 5 bases and J 2 bases, leaving 10 bases between the germline ends. CDR3 nucleotides: TGTGCCAGCAGTCGATCGACAGCCTACGAGCAGTACTTC. Translated: CASSRSTAYEQYF.

The chain is built from TRBV30 and TRBJ2-6; D may correspond to TRBD1 or TRBD2 (5 bases each). Per the germline V gene, CDR1 is GTSNPN and CDR2 is SVGIG (reference sequence). V lost 0 bases and J lost 2, with 20 bases in between. The CDR3 has 19 residues. In DNA form, the CDR3 reads TGTGCCTGGAGTGTTTTTGGGGGTGACCTGTTCGCTGGGGCCAACGTCCTGACTTTC. Encoded protein: CAWSVFGGDLFAGANVLTF.

The chain couples TRBV7-9 to TRBJ2-2; D perhaps matches TRBD2 (6 bases). V was cut by 4 bases and J by 1 base, with 10 bases left in between. CDR3 length equals 15 residues. Germline V gives CDR1 SEHNR, CDR2 FQNEAQ (reference sequence). CDR3 DNA: TGTGCCAGCAGCTCTCCGGGGGTGAACACCGGGGAGCTGTTTTTT. Its protein product is CASSSPGVNTGELFF. The full variable domain, in which reference TRBV7-9 and TRBJ2-2 provide the parts outside the CDR3, is DTGVSQNPRHKITKRGQNVTFRCDPISEHNRLYWYRQTLGQGPEFLTYFQNEAQLEKSRLLSDRFSAERPKGSFSTLEIQRTEQGDSAMYLCASSSPGVNTGELFFGEGSRLTVL.

The rearrangement joins TRBV7-9 to TRBJ1-1, with TRBD1 matching over 7 bases. Germline V gene sequence: CDR1 SEHNR, CDR2 FQNEAQ (reference sequence). Trimming at V came to 3 bases and at J to 2 bases, leaving 6 bases not matched to a gene. The CDR3 loop spans 15 amino acids. In DNA, the CDR3 is TGTGCCAGCAGCTTGTACAGGGGAGGAAACACTGAAGCTTTCTTT. Translating it yields CASSLYRGGNTEAFF.

In its sample, this clone was seen a few times. This chain uses TRBV10-3 with TRBJ1-1; tentatively, D is TRBD1 (5 bases). The CDR3 contains 14 residues. The V end was cut by 6 bases, the J end by 4 bases, with 15 bases between. The germline CDR1 and CDR2 sequences are ENHRY and SYGVKD. CDR3 nucleotide sequence: TGTGCCATCAGACGAGAGTTGGGGGGCACTGAAGCTTTCTTT. Residues: CAIRRELGGTEAFF.

This clone was observed a few times. CDR3 region: CASSIVGTGDGYTF. DNA for the CDR3: TGTGCCAGTAGTATAGTCGGGACAGGGGACGGCTACACCTTC. The chain combines TRBV19 with TRBJ1-2; 10 bases are shared with TRBD1. The CDR3 sequence is 14 residues long. Germline CDR1 is LNHDA and CDR2 is SQIVND (reference sequence). After removal of 1 base from V and 8 bases from J, the junction contained 4 bases not matched to a gene.

This clone was seen only once. The chain has TRBV6-5 and TRBJ2-5; 8 nucleotides match TRBD1. The CDR3 is made up of 14 amino acids. J gave up 5 bases and V 6 bases, and 8 bases lay outside the gene matches. Germline loops: CDR1 MNHEY, CDR2 SVGAGI. CDR3 DNA sequence: TGTGCCAGCAGACCCCACGGACAGGGTGAGACCCAGTACTTC. It encodes CASRPHGQGETQYF.

The chain combines TRBV4-2 with TRBJ2-1, with D hard to call. The CDR3 sequence is 13 residues long. Per germline, CDR1 LGHNA and CDR2 YNFKEQ. V was shortened by 0 bases and J by 9 bases, with 9 bases between the two germline ends. CDR3 nucleotide sequence: TGTGCCAGCAGCCAAGAGACCGACGGTGAGCAGTTCTTC. Its translation: CASSQETDGEQFF.

The J gene is TRBJ2-1, the V gene TRBV5-1, with a possible D match to TRBD2 (5 bases). The CDR3 consists of 15 residues. Between the trimmed V and J ends, which lost 0 bases and 3 bases, there was a span of 10 bases. CDR1 SGHRS and CDR2 YFSETQ come from the germline V gene. The CDR3 coding sequence is TGCGCCAGCAGCTTGGGTGGGAGCTTCTACAATGAGCAGTTCTTC. Encoded protein: CASSLGGSFYNEQFF.

V and J are TRBV19 and TRBJ1-1, with D unclear. Germline CDR1 is LNHDA and CDR2 is SQIVND (reference sequence). The CDR3 covers 13 residues. Trimming took off 7 bases at V and 1 base at J, with 10 bases between the two ends. The CDR3 here is CASKGSRNTEAFF. The DNA of the CDR3 is TGTGCCAGTAAAGGGTCCCGGAACACTGAAGCTTTCTTT.

V is TRBV6-1 and J is TRBJ1-2, with D uncertain. V lost 4 bases and J 2 bases, leaving 17 bases between the germline ends. CDR3 length: 16 amino acids. In germline, CDR1 is MNHNS, CDR2 SASEGT. The CDR3 loop is CASSAVRGGQNYGYTF. The CDR3 DNA reads TGTGCCAGCAGTGCTGTCCGGGGAGGGCAAAACTATGGCTACACCTTC.

The V call is TRBV14, the J call TRBJ1-2, with D maybe TRBD1 (6 bases). Germline V gene sequence: CDR1 SGHDN, CDR2 FVKESK. The ends were cut back, 1 base at V and 7 bases at J, with 13 bases in the middle. The CDR3 runs to 14 residues. The CDR3 here is CASSQARGAGGYTF. The CDR3 nucleotides are TGTGCCAGCAGCCAAGCCAGGGGCGCAGGTGGCTACACCTTC.

The V and J genes are TRBV18 and TRBJ1-2; 7 nucleotides line up with TRBD1. This CDR3 is built from 14 residues. The V segment lost 2 bases and the J segment 0 bases; nucleotides outside the gene matches: 0. Germline CDR1 and CDR2: KGHSH and LQKENI. In nucleotides, the CDR3 is TGTGCCAGCTCACCAGACAGGGCTAACTATGGCTACACCTTC. It yields the protein CASSPDRANYGYTF. Full variable domain (rest looked up from reference TRBV18 and TRBJ1-2): NAGVMQNPRHLVRRRGQEARLRCSPMKGHSHVYWYRQLPEEGLKFMVYLQKENIIDESGMPKERFSAEFPKEGPSILRIQQVVRGDSAAYFCASSPDRANYGYTFGSGTRLTVV.

This clone showed up just a few times. The V call is TRBV7-9, the J call TRBJ2-1; D is possibly TRBD1 or TRBD2 (5 bases each). CDR1 is SEHNR, CDR2 FQNEAQ, per germline (reference sequence). This CDR3 is 13 amino acids long. V lost 2 bases, J lost 7 bases, and 9 bases lay in between. The CDR3, as DNA: TGTGCCAGCAGCTTATGGGGCGGGAATGAGCAGTTCTTC. Protein sequence: CASSLWGGNEQFF.

The chain links TRBV5-4 to TRBJ2-7; the match to TRBD1 covers 8 bases. CDR3 length: 16 residues. V dropped 4 bases and J dropped 2; count of bases not matched to a gene: 11. The V gene's germline CDR1 is SGHNT and CDR2 YYREEE (reference sequence). The CDR3 DNA is TGTGCCAGCAGCGCATTACAGCGGACAGGGACCTACGAGCAGTACTTC. Its translation is CASSALQRTGTYEQYF. Full variable domain (outside the CDR3, taken from reference TRBV5-4 and TRBJ2-7): ETGVTQSPTHLIKTRGQQVTLRCSSQSGHNTVSWYQQALGQGPQFIFQYYREEENGRGNFPPRFSGLQFPNYSSELNVNALELDDSALYLCASSALQRTGTYEQYFGPGTRLTVT.

This chain links TRBV19 with TRBJ2-7; D is uncertain. CDR3 length equals 14 residues. In germline, CDR1 is LNHDA, CDR2 SQIVND (reference sequence). Trimming removed 3 bases at V and 0 bases at J, with 9 bases between. The DNA for the CDR3 is TGTGCCAGTAGTATGGACCCTAGCTCCTACGAGCAGTACTTC. It translates to CASSMDPSSYEQYF.

The V call is TRBV13, the J call TRBJ2-3; 12 nucleotides agree with TRBD1. CDR1 PRHDT and CDR2 FYEKMQ come from the germline V gene (reference sequence). Losses at the gene ends were 3 bases for V and 6 bases for J; bases not matched to a gene: 7. The CDR3 spans 16 residues. CDR3 sequence reads: CASSFPGQGARDTQYF. As DNA, the CDR3 is TGTGCCAGCAGCTTCCCGGGACAGGGGGCGAGGGATACGCAGTATTTT.

This rearrangement joins TRBV13 to TRBJ1-1; 8 nucleotides line up with TRBD1. The V gene end was trimmed by 5 bases and the J gene end by 7 bases; junction bases not matched to a gene: 9. The CDR3 spans 14 residues. Germline V gene sequence: CDR1 PRHDT, CDR2 FYEKMQ (reference sequence). In DNA form, the CDR3 reads TGTGCCAGCAGCCGTGACAGGGGAGGAGGTGAAGCTTTCTTT. It translates to CASSRDRGGGEAFF.

The chain combines TRBV7-2 with TRBJ2-1; no firm D call. This CDR3 is built from 15 residues. Trimming removed 1 base from V and 4 bases from J, with 11 bases in between. Germline assignment: CDR1 SGHTA and CDR2 FQGNSA. The CDR3 spells CASSLGNVNYNEQFF. The CDR3 region has the DNA TGTGCCAGCAGCTTAGGGAATGTAAATTACAATGAGCAGTTCTTC.

This chain uses TRBV4-3 with TRBJ1-2, with TRBD1 as a possible D gene (5 bases). The germline V gene encodes CDR1 LGHNA and CDR2 YSLEER. This CDR3 has 13 residues. V was pared by 1 base and J by 2 bases, with 5 bases between. CDR3 region: CASSQGGNYGYTF. CDR3 DNA sequence: TGCGCCAGCAGCCAAGGGGGGAACTATGGCTACACCTTC.

The V call is TRBV4-1, the J call TRBJ1-1; no firm D call. This CDR3 comprises 15 residues. From germline, CDR1 is MGHRA and CDR2 YSYEKL. V was trimmed by 0 bases and J by 1 base, leaving 9 bases between them. CDR3 coding DNA: TGCGCCAGCAGCCAAGAGTGGGATAGGAACACTGAAGCTTTCTTT. It specifies CASSQEWDRNTEAFF.